This T cell receptor beta chain was obtained from a study of T cell repertoires in cytomegalovirus infection. The wider study: In public TCR beta signatures, there were indications of both CMV infection and matching HLA type.

Study-wide findings and caveats: CMV carriers with the relevant HLA were identified by cumulative public TCR beta family frequency.

The length of the CDR3 is 19 residues. From germline, CDR1 is MNHGY and CDR2 SAAAGT. Concerning this clonotype: Antigen specificity is unknown. At one end, the junction sequence differs from germline, possibly due to a read error.

TCRdb analysed the reads with MiXCR anew, one entry per CDR3 protein. The repertoire holds roughly 180,000 distinct CDR3 sequences, less than 25% seen once, with 25% in the top ten. This specimen consisted of CD8+ T cells from cultured PBMCs, obtained from culture after CMV antigen stimulation. The receptor comes from a human donor in good health (CMV status not recorded). Some clones in this sample may be carry-over from other donors' samples. This sequence joins TRBV6-8 and TRBJ1-6; 9 bases agree with TRBD1. CDR3 protein: CDSSSGTGCCGTYNSPLHF. The CDR3 DNA reads as TGTGACAGCAGTTCCGGGACAGGGTGTTGTGGCACCTATAATTCACCCCTCCACTTT.